This T cell receptor (beta chain) was captured by sequencing in a study of shared clonotypes between healthy human individuals. Study outcomes and limitations: The authors expected sequencing depth to affect clonotype sharing among donors. Generation of non-shared clonotypes was less probable than generation of clonotypes shared by all four donors.

CD45RA-negative memory and CD45RA+ naive subsets were split from the CD4+ cells. This CDR3 comprises 15 residues. CDR1 and CDR2 from the germline V gene are SGHRS and YFSETQ. V lost 4 bases and J lost 0, with 8 bases in between. Every subset had its genomic DNA shared out evenly among several immunoSEQ plates. The repertoire was sequenced with immunoSEQ multiplex PCR; TCRdb's copy has only in-frame clones and lacks some. The sample gives 1,500,000 or so clones, just under 99% of which show up once; 0.36% is in the top ten. Points on this clone: Antigen: not known.

The chain combines TRBV5-1 with TRBJ2-6; D uncertain. Sequenced input: naive CD4+ T cells sorted from blood. This sample's subset: CD45RA+ positively selected. This receptor was identified in a man in his thirties or forties in good health. Here the CDR3 reads CASSLSRSGANVLTF. The CDR3 nucleotides are TGCGCCAGCAGCCTGAGTCGCTCTGGGGCCAACGTCCTGACTTTC.